These T cell receptor beta chains were read from a single sample in a study of patients and donors after allogeneic stem cell transplantation. Via MiXCR, TCRdb re-called the RT-PCR reads, giving one row per CDR3 protein. The sample lists fewer than 200,000 distinct CDR3 sequences; around 30% were seen once. The sample taken for sequencing was blood, either unsorted or a sorted T cell fraction (not recorded which). These receptors were taken from a human donor who was either an allogeneic HSCT recipient or a stem cell or donor lymphocyte infusion donor (not recorded which). It is not recorded whose cells these are; they may come from a transplant donor. The CDR3 runs from the conserved cysteine through the conserved F or W. A D gene is named only where the DNA matches it firmly. The size field is filled for only some rows; it gives once, few, many or a size class.

TRBV20-1	-	TRBJ2-3	-	CSARVFTDTQYF	TGCAGTGCTAGAGTATTCACAGATACGCAGTATTTT
TRBV21-1	-	TRBJ2-7	once	CASTREGIAGASPYEQYF	TGTGCCAGCACCCGGGAGGGGATAGCGGGAGCCTCCCCCTACGAGCAGTACTTC
TRBV18	-	TRBJ2-5	few	CASSPAAAETQYF	TGTGCCAGCTCACCAGCCGCTGCAGAGACCCAGTACTTC
TRBV6-4	TRBD1	TRBJ2-2	few	CASSDSGGSGELFF	TGTGCCAGCAGTGACTCAGGGGGCAGCGGGGAGCTGTTTTTT
TRBV18	-	TRBJ1-2	few	CASSPRARPDGYTF	TGTGCCAGCTCACCACGGGCTAGGCCCGATGGCTACACCTTC
TRBV25-1	TRBD1	TRBJ2-7	few	CASRGTAYEQYF	TGTGCCAGCAGGGGGACAGCCTACGAGCAGTACTTC
TRBV7-2	TRBD1	TRBJ1-2	-	CASSSMGQKRASNYGYTF	TGTGCCAGCAGCTCCATGGGACAGAAAAGGGCCTCTAACTATGGCTACACCTTC
TRBV7-2	TRBD1	TRBJ1-4	-	CASSLRQGVNEKLFF	TGTGCCAGCAGCCTCCGACAGGGGGTAAATGAAAAACTGTTTTTT
TRBV29-1	-	TRBJ1-3	-	CSVGASAGNTIYF	TGCAGCGTTGGAGCCTCAGCTGGAAACACCATATATTTT
TRBV20-1	-	TRBJ1-4	-	CSATGSTGLTNEKLFF	TGCAGTGCGACCGGAAGTACAGGTTTAACTAATGAAAAACTGTTTTTT
TRBV20-1	-	TRBJ2-7	-	CSATDLGPKREHEQYF	TGCAGTGCAACCGATCTGGGACCTAAAAGGGAACACGAGCAGTACTTC
TRBV20-1	-	TRBJ2-1	-	CSAETYNEQFF	TGCAGTGCTGAGACCTACAATGAGCAGTTCTTC
TRBV6-1	TRBD2	TRBJ2-1	-	CASSAQTSGVYNEQFF	TGTGCCAGCAGTGCCCAGACTAGCGGGGTTTACAATGAGCAGTTCTTC
TRBV21-1	-	TRBJ2-7	-	CASSKGRAGLPYEQYF	TGTGCCAGCAGCAAAGGTCGGGCGGGACTCCCCTACGAGCAGTACTTC
TRBV20-1	-	TRBJ1-2	many	CSASSFFGATGGYTF	TGCAGTGCTAGTAGTTTCTTTGGTGCGACGGGAGGCTACACCTTC
TRBV9	-	TRBJ2-7	few	CASSTAPQGGYEQYF	TGTGCCAGCAGCACCGCCCCACAGGGTGGCTACGAGCAGTACTTC
TRBV10-3	TRBD1	TRBJ1-2	-	CAISEWTGILTGYGYTF	TGTGCCATCAGTGAGTGGACAGGGATCCTAACTGGGTATGGCTACACCTTC
TRBV20-1	-	TRBJ1-2	few	CSASPPHHYYGYTF	TGCAGTGCTAGCCCTCCTCATCACTACTATGGCTACACCTTC
TRBV10-3	TRBD2	TRBJ2-7	-	CAISRTSGIREQYF	TGTGCCATCAGTCGGACTAGCGGGATTAGGGAGCAGTACTTC
TRBV12-3/TRBV12-4	-	TRBJ1-6	many	CASSRTTLVSPLHF	TGTGCCAGCAGCCGGACAACCTTAGTTTCACCCCTCCACTTT
TRBV20-1	TRBD1	TRBJ1-1	-	CSALRQGGTEAFF	TGCAGTGCCCTAAGACAGGGAGGGACTGAAGCTTTCTTT
TRBV7-9	-	TRBJ1-2	-	CASRTTGLNYGYTF	TGTGCCAGCAGGACGACAGGCCTTAACTATGGCTACACCTTC
TRBV13	-	TRBJ1-1	-	CASTTEGTEAFF	TGTGCCAGCACAACTGAGGGGACTGAAGCTTTCTTT
TRBV5-6	TRBD1	TRBJ2-5	-	CASSKQGGETQYF	TGTGCCAGCAGCAAACAGGGGGGAGAGACCCAGTACTTC